The rows below give T cell receptor beta chains drawn from one sample of a study of control samples from healthy donors and cancer patients. The assay was immunoSEQ multiplex PCR, and TCRdb's table has in-frame clones only and misses some. The sample includes 150,000 to 200,000 clones. Sequenced: blood. The receptor source for this set is a woman in her twenties or thirties in good health. The CDR3 runs from the conserved cysteine through the conserved F or W. A D gene is named only where the DNA matches it firmly.

CDR3 protein: CASRMDVVRYGYTF; CDR3 DNA: TGCGCCAGCAGAATGGATGTCGTACGTTATGGCTACACCTTC; J gene: TRBJ1-2; D gene: .; V gene: TRBV5-1
CDR3 protein: CASSEMGAGSDTQYF; CDR3 DNA: TGTGCCAGCAGTGAAATGGGGGCCGGGTCAGATACGCAGTATTTT; J gene: TRBJ2-3; D gene: .; V gene: TRBV2
CDR3 protein: CASSVTTGGSGANVLTF; CDR3 DNA: TGTGCCAGCAGCGTAACGACAGGGGGCTCTGGGGCCAACGTCCTGACTTTC; J gene: TRBJ2-6; D gene: TRBD1; V gene: TRBV9
CDR3 protein: CASSLNRGNEQFF; CDR3 DNA: TGTGCCAGCAGCTTAAACAGGGGCAATGAGCAGTTCTTC; J gene: TRBJ2-1; D gene: TRBD1; V gene: TRBV7-9
CDR3 protein: CASSLRLAEAFF; CDR3 DNA: TGTGCCAGCAGTCTTAGGTTGGCTGAAGCTTTCTTT; J gene: TRBJ1-1; D gene: .; V gene: TRBV28
CDR3 protein: CASKPSGRATNEKLFF; CDR3 DNA: TGCGCCAGCAAACCTTCCGGGCGTGCAACTAATGAAAAACTGTTTTTT; J gene: TRBJ1-4; D gene: .; V gene: TRBV5-1
CDR3 protein: CASSARQWNTEAFF; CDR3 DNA: TGTGCCAGCAGCGCACGACAGTGGAACACTGAAGCTTTCTTT; J gene: TRBJ1-1; D gene: .; V gene: TRBV9
CDR3 protein: CASSLRGLQPQHF; CDR3 DNA: TGTGCCAGCAGTTTACGGGGGCTTCAGCCCCAGCATTTT; J gene: TRBJ1-5; D gene: .; V gene: TRBV28
CDR3 protein: CASSTDGRSHSNQPQHF; CDR3 DNA: TGTGCCAGTAGTACCGATGGGAGAAGCCATAGCAATCAGCCCCAGCATTTT; J gene: TRBJ1-5; D gene: .; V gene: TRBV19
CDR3 protein: CASSFRGGDSGELFF; CDR3 DNA: TGTGCCAGCAGCTTTCGCGGGGGGGACAGCGGGGAGCTGTTTTTT; J gene: TRBJ2-2; D gene: TRBD2; V gene: TRBV13
CDR3 protein: CAWGTAYTEAFF; CDR3 DNA: TGTGCCTGGGGGACGGCGTACACTGAAGCTTTCTTT; J gene: TRBJ1-1; D gene: .; V gene: TRBV30
CDR3 protein: CASSTRGQGTSIEAFF; CDR3 DNA: TGTGCCAGTAGTACCCGAGGACAGGGCACTTCCATTGAAGCTTTCTTT; J gene: TRBJ1-1; D gene: TRBD1; V gene: TRBV19
CDR3 protein: CASSRPGGTVNYGYTF; CDR3 DNA: TGTGCCAGCAGCCGCCCAGGGGGGACAGTTAACTATGGCTACACCTTC; J gene: TRBJ1-2; D gene: TRBD1; V gene: TRBV28
CDR3 protein: CASSVGRTLNTEAFF; CDR3 DNA: TGTGCCAGCAGCGTGGGCAGGACGCTGAACACTGAAGCTTTCTTT; J gene: TRBJ1-1; D gene: .; V gene: TRBV9
CDR3 protein: CASSQSRGTLSKPSGANVLTF; CDR3 DNA: TGTGCCAGCTCACAGAGTCGGGGGACCCTATCAAAACCTTCTGGGGCCAACGTCCTGACTTTC; J gene: TRBJ2-6; D gene: .; V gene: TRBV18
CDR3 protein: CASSQGGLALDEQYF; CDR3 DNA: TGTGCCAGCAGCCAAGGGGGACTAGCTCTCGACGAGCAGTACTTC; J gene: TRBJ2-7; D gene: TRBD2; V gene: TRBV4-2
CDR3 protein: CASKPGGLPGELFF; CDR3 DNA: TGTGCCAGTAAACCGGGGGGGCTCCCCGGGGAGCTGTTTTTT; J gene: TRBJ2-2; D gene: TRBD2; V gene: TRBV19
CDR3 protein: CASTPGLAGGDTQYF; CDR3 DNA: TGTGCCAGCACGCCGGGACTAGCGGGGGGAGATACGCAGTATTTT; J gene: TRBJ2-3; D gene: TRBD2; V gene: TRBV6-6
CDR3 protein: CASRSWGEDSGYTF; CDR3 DNA: TGTGCCAGCAGGTCGTGGGGGGAGGACTCAGGCTACACCTTC; J gene: TRBJ1-2; D gene: .; V gene: TRBV7-8
CDR3 protein: CATSDLGRDTGELFF; CDR3 DNA: TGTGCCACCAGTGATTTGGGCAGGGACACCGGGGAGCTGTTTTTT; J gene: TRBJ2-2; D gene: .; V gene: TRBV24-1
CDR3 protein: CASSRGLAGGQETQYF; CDR3 DNA: TGTGCCAGCAGCCGGGGACTAGCGGGGGGACAAGAGACCCAGTACTTC; J gene: TRBJ2-5; D gene: TRBD2; V gene: TRBV3-1/TRBV3-2
CDR3 protein: CSVTDRGLYYGYTF; CDR3 DNA: TGCAGCGTTACGGACAGGGGACTGTACTATGGCTACACCTTC; J gene: TRBJ1-2; D gene: TRBD1; V gene: TRBV29-1
CDR3 protein: CASSFDRAGGYTF; CDR3 DNA: TGTGCCAGCAGCTTTGACAGGGCCGGTGGCTACACCTTC; J gene: TRBJ1-2; D gene: TRBD1; V gene: TRBV7-2
CDR3 protein: CASSKGLAGAPDTQYF; CDR3 DNA: TGTGCCAGCAGCAAAGGACTAGCGGGGGCTCCAGATACGCAGTATTTT; J gene: TRBJ2-3; D gene: TRBD2; V gene: TRBV9
CDR3 protein: CASAGIPDREGNTIYF; CDR3 DNA: TGTGCCAGCGCGGGGATCCCCGACAGGGAGGGAAACACCATATATTTT; J gene: TRBJ1-3; D gene: TRBD1; V gene: TRBV28
CDR3 protein: CASSQKGQRGIYTSTDTQYF; CDR3 DNA: TGCGCCAGCAGCCAAAAGGGCCAGCGGGGGATTTATACTAGCACAGATACGCAGTATTTT; J gene: TRBJ2-3; D gene: TRBD2; V gene: TRBV4-1
CDR3 protein: CASSRDPYEQYF; CDR3 DNA: TGTGCCAGCAGTCGAGATCCCTACGAGCAGTACTTC; J gene: TRBJ2-7; D gene: .; V gene: TRBV6-2/TRBV6-3
CDR3 protein: CASSPGGILSQGYTF; CDR3 DNA: TGTGCCAGCAGCCCCGGCGGCATCCTGAGCCAGGGCTACACCTTC; J gene: TRBJ1-2; D gene: .; V gene: TRBV3-1/TRBV3-2
CDR3 protein: CAWTGQGMRTDTQYF; CDR3 DNA: TGTGCCTGGACCGGACAGGGAATGAGAACAGATACGCAGTATTTT; J gene: TRBJ2-3; D gene: TRBD1; V gene: TRBV30
CDR3 protein: CASSHVNEQFF; CDR3 DNA: TGTGCCAGCAGCCACGTAAATGAGCAGTTCTTC; J gene: TRBJ2-1; D gene: .; V gene: TRBV6-2/TRBV6-3
CDR3 protein: CASSEGSQGAWKTQYF; CDR3 DNA: TGTGCCAGCAGTGAAGGAAGTCAGGGGGCGTGGAAGACCCAGTACTTC; J gene: TRBJ2-5; D gene: TRBD1; V gene: TRBV6-1
CDR3 protein: CASSPGGGSSNEKLFF; CDR3 DNA: TGTGCCAGCAGCCCCGGGGGGGGATCGTCTAATGAAAAACTGTTTTTT; J gene: TRBJ1-4; D gene: .; V gene: TRBV7-9
CDR3 protein: CASSVLAMNTEAFF; CDR3 DNA: TGTGCCAGCAGTGTATTAGCTATGAACACTGAAGCTTTCTTT; J gene: TRBJ1-1; D gene: .; V gene: TRBV2
CDR3 protein: CASSPIGGTVVYGYTF; CDR3 DNA: TGTGCCAGCAGCCCGATTGGGGGGACAGTCGTCTATGGCTACACCTTC; J gene: TRBJ1-2; D gene: TRBD1; V gene: TRBV7-8
CDR3 protein: CASSLRGGVSDTQYF; CDR3 DNA: TGCGCCAGCAGCTTGCGCGGGGGGGTTTCAGATACGCAGTATTTT; J gene: TRBJ2-3; D gene: TRBD2; V gene: TRBV5-1
CDR3 protein: CASSAQLAGASNEQFF; CDR3 DNA: TGTGCCAGCAGTGCCCAACTAGCGGGGGCCAGTAATGAGCAGTTCTTC; J gene: TRBJ2-1; D gene: TRBD2; V gene: TRBV6-2/TRBV6-3
CDR3 protein: CASSQGDAAYEQYF; CDR3 DNA: TGTGCCAGCAGCCAAGGGGACGCTGCCTACGAGCAGTACTTC; J gene: TRBJ2-7; D gene: .; V gene: TRBV3-1/TRBV3-2
CDR3 protein: CASSFTGGNQPQHF; CDR3 DNA: TGTGCCAGCAGCTTTACAGGGGGCAATCAGCCCCAGCATTTT; J gene: TRBJ1-5; D gene: TRBD1; V gene: TRBV7-2
CDR3 protein: CASSRSLVRGSNQPQHF; CDR3 DNA: TGTGCCAGCAGCCGCTCCCTCGTTAGGGGGAGCAATCAGCCCCAGCATTTT; J gene: TRBJ1-5; D gene: .; V gene: TRBV28
CDR3 protein: CASSERTGGSPLHF; CDR3 DNA: TGTGCCAGCAGTGAACGGACAGGGGGCTCACCCCTCCACTTT; J gene: TRBJ1-6; D gene: TRBD1; V gene: TRBV6-1
CDR3 protein: CASSLKGQVYNSPLHF; CDR3 DNA: TGTGCCAGCAGCTTAAAGGGACAGGTCTATAATTCACCCCTCCACTTT; J gene: TRBJ1-6; D gene: TRBD1; V gene: TRBV7-9
CDR3 protein: CASTPGLEAGELFF; CDR3 DNA: TGCGCCAGCACCCCGGGGCTAGAGGCCGGGGAGCTGTTTTTT; J gene: TRBJ2-2; D gene: .; V gene: TRBV5-1
CDR3 protein: CASSQGTGEYEQYF; CDR3 DNA: TGCGCCAGCAGCCAAGGGACAGGAGAGTACGAGCAGTACTTC; J gene: TRBJ2-7; D gene: TRBD1; V gene: TRBV4-1
CDR3 protein: CASSASGAPFYEQYF; CDR3 DNA: TGTGCCAGTAGTGCTTCGGGGGCGCCCTTTTACGAGCAGTACTTC; J gene: TRBJ2-7; D gene: .; V gene: TRBV19
CDR3 protein: CASSPTPQGGDGYTF; CDR3 DNA: TGTGCCAGCAGCCCGACCCCCCAGGGCGGGGATGGCTACACCTTC; J gene: TRBJ1-2; D gene: .; V gene: TRBV11-2
CDR3 protein: CASRVKGGAEGYGYTF; CDR3 DNA: TGTGCCAGCCGAGTGAAGGGGGGCGCGGAAGGCTATGGCTACACCTTC; J gene: TRBJ1-2; D gene: .; V gene: TRBV28
CDR3 protein: CASSLSAVGSGNTIYF; CDR3 DNA: TGTGCCAGCAGCTTATCCGCAGTAGGCTCTGGAAACACCATATATTTT; J gene: TRBJ1-3; D gene: .; V gene: TRBV7-9
CDR3 protein: CASSPDLSRGRKAFF; CDR3 DNA: TGCGCCAGCAGCCCGGATCTCTCCAGGGGCCGGAAGGCTTTCTTT; J gene: TRBJ1-1; D gene: .; V gene: TRBV5-1